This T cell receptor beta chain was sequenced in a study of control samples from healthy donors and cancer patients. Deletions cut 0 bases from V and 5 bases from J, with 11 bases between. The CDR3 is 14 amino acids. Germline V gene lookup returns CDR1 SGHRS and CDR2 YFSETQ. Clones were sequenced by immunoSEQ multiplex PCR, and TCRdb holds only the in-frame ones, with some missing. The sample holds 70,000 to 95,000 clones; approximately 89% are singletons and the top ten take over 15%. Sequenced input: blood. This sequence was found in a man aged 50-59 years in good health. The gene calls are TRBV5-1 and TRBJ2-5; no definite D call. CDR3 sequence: CASSLVMLSETQYF. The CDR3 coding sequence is TGCGCCAGCAGCTTGGTGATGTTATCGGAGACCCAGTACTTC. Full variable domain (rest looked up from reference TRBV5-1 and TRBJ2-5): KAGVTQTPRYLIKTRGQQVTLSCSPISGHRSVSWYQQTPGQGLQFLFEYFSETQRNKGNFPGRFSGRQFSNSRSEMNVSTLELGDSALYLCASSLVMLSETQYFGPGTRLLVL.